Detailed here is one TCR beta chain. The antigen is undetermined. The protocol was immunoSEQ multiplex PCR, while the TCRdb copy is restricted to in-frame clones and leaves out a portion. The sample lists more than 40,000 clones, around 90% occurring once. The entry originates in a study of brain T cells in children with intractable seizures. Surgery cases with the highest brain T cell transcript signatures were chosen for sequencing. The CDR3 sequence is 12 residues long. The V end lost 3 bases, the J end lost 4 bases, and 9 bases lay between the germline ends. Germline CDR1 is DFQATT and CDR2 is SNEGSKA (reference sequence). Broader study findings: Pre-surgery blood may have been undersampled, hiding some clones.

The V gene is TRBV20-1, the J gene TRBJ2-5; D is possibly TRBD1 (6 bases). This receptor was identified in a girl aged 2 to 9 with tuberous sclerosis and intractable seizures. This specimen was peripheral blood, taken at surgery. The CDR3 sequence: CSASHRAETQYF. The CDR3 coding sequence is TGCAGTGCTAGTCACAGGGCAGAGACCCAGTACTTC.